Presented here are 14 T cell receptor beta chains from one specimen sequenced in a study of cytomegalovirus exposure and HLA in healthy donors. In the PCR, 60 Vbeta and 13 Jbeta primers were used. Only in-frame clones appear in the TCRdb table, and some are missing; sequencing was by immunoSEQ multiplex PCR. The sample yields about 140,000 clones, roughly 73% seen once. Input material: PBMCs. The receptor source for this set is a female donor in good health and CMV-seronegative.

The table lists this clone with a few counts. CDR3 sequence: CASSSRRAYEQYF. The CDR3 nucleotides read TGTGCCAGCAGCTCGCGTCGGGCCTACGAGCAGTACTTC. J is TRBJ2-7 and V is TRBV7-2; no firm D call. This CDR3 is 13 amino acids long. Germline CDR1 SGHTA, CDR2 FQGNSA. Trimming removed 4 bases from V and 2 bases from J, with 9 bases in between. Using reference TRBV7-2 and TRBJ2-7 for the parts outside the CDR3, the full variable domain is GAGVSQSPSNKVTEKGKDVELRCDPISGHTALYWYRQSLGQGLEFLIYFQGNSAPDKSGLPSDRFSAERTGGSVSTLTIQRTQQEDSAVYLCASSSRRAYEQYFGPGTRLTVT.

This rearrangement joins TRBV4-2 to TRBJ2-3, with D possibly matching TRBD1 (6 bases). Germline CDR1 LGHNA, CDR2 YNFKEQ. V dropped 3 bases and J dropped 3 bases, with 16 bases sitting between them. This CDR3 is 16 amino acids long. In nucleotides, the CDR3 is TGTGCCAGCAGCCAGACCCGCGCACAGGGTACAGATACGCAGTATTTT. Translating gives CASSQTRAQGTDTQYF.

The rearrangement links TRBV29-1 to TRBJ2-3, with 8 bases matching TRBD2. The CDR3 covers 14 residues. Germline CDR1 reads SQVTM; CDR2 reads ANQGSEA. Trimming took 3 bases from V and 4 from J; bases not matched to a gene: 6. The CDR3 protein is CSVETGGPADTQYF. The CDR3 bases are TGCAGCGTTGAGACGGGGGGGCCAGCAGATACGCAGTATTTT.

This chain links TRBV6-5 with TRBJ2-7, with D tentatively TRBD1 (6 bases). Germline V gives CDR1 MNHEY, CDR2 SVGAGI. V was cut by 3 bases and J by 4 bases, with 13 bases left in between. This CDR3 is built from 14 residues. The CDR3 sequence is CASSYTRGLYEQYF. The CDR3 bases are TGTGCCAGCAGTTATACAAGGGGGTTGTACGAGCAGTACTTC.

V usage is TRBV28 and J usage is TRBJ1-1; 8 bases are a match to TRBD1. CDR3 length: 14 residues. Germline-derived CDR1 and CDR2 are MDHEN and SYDVKM. With V trimmed by 5 bases and J by 0 bases, 2 bases remained unmatched. The CDR3 is CASSRTGLNTEAFF. The DNA for the CDR3 is TGTGCCAGCAGTAGGACAGGGTTGAACACTGAAGCTTTCTTT. The variable domain in full, completed from reference TRBV28 and TRBJ1-1, reads DVKVTQSSRYLVKRTGEKVFLECVQDMDHENMFWYRQDPGLGLRLIYFSYDVKMKEKGDIPEGYSVSREKKERFSLILESASTNQTSMYLCASSRTGLNTEAFFGQGTRLTVV.

The chain uses TRBV9 and TRBJ2-1, with 9 bases lining up with TRBD2. Trimming cost V 4 bases and J 3 bases; bases outside gene matches: 8. The CDR3 extends over 16 amino acids. The germline CDR1 and CDR2 sequences are SGDLS and YYNGEE. The CDR3, as DNA: TGTGCCAGCAGCCCCCGACTAGCGGATGACTACAATGAGCAGTTCTTC. This sequence encodes CASSPRLADDYNEQFF.

The table lists this clone with a few counts. The CDR3 DNA reads TGTGCCAGCAGCCTTTCTAGGGGGAAACCCTACGAGCAGTACTTC. Translation: CASSLSRGKPYEQYF. This chain links TRBV5-4 with TRBJ2-7, with a possible D match to TRBD1 (6 bases). Germline V gene data show CDR1 as SGHNT and CDR2 as YYREEE (reference sequence). V dropped 4 bases and J dropped 2 bases, with 16 bases sitting between them. The CDR3 has 15 amino acids.

The rearrangement links TRBV7-8 to TRBJ2-2; weak D call: TRBD1 (6 bases). The CDR3 spans 17 residues. The ends were cut back, 6 bases at V and 5 bases at J, with 22 bases in the middle. Germline V gives CDR1 SGHVS, CDR2 FQNEAQ. The CDR3 DNA reads TGTGCCAGCAGACACCAGGGGTCGCTAAGGTGGACCGGGGAGCTGTTTTTT. Translation gives CASRHQGSLRWTGELFF.

The chain couples TRBV9 to TRBJ2-1; 9 bases agree with TRBD2. This CDR3 is 19 amino acids long. V lost 0 bases to trimming and J lost 1 base; unmatched junction nucleotides: 11. Germline lookup yields CDR1 SGDLS and CDR2 YYNGEE. Written as DNA, the CDR3 is TGTGCCAGCAGCGTAGGGGCTAGCGGGATGCCCATATCCTACAATGAGCAGTTCTTC. Its translation is CASSVGASGMPISYNEQFF.

The J gene is TRBJ1-5, the V gene TRBV7-2; no definite D call. Trimming cost V 5 bases and J 3 bases, with 11 bases left between them. The CDR3 has 14 residues. CDR1 is SGHTA, CDR2 FQGNSA, per germline. Written as DNA, the CDR3 is TGTGCCAGCAGCCTCACCGGGGTCAATCAGCCCCAGCATTTT. Amino acid sequence: CASSLTGVNQPQHF. Variable domain in full (rest from reference TRBV7-2 and TRBJ1-5): GAGVSQSPSNKVTEKGKDVELRCDPISGHTALYWYRQSLGQGLEFLIYFQGNSAPDKSGLPSDRFSAERTGGSVSTLTIQRTQQEDSAVYLCASSLTGVNQPQHFGDGTRLSIL.

This chain uses TRBV5-1 with TRBJ1-4, with D maybe TRBD1 (5 bases). The ends were cut back, 0 bases at V and 7 bases at J, with 13 bases in the middle. The CDR3 runs to 15 residues. Per the germline V gene, CDR1 is SGHRS and CDR2 is YFSETQ. For the CDR3, the DNA is TGCGCCAGCAGCTTGGCGGGGGGGTCTGGTGAAAAACTGTTTTTT. Translating gives CASSLAGGSGEKLFF.

The gene calls are TRBV5-4 and TRBJ1-4; possible D gene TRBD1, 5 bases. Germline V CDR1 and CDR2: SGHNT, YYREEE (reference sequence). The CDR3 sequence is 14 residues long. V was shortened by 0 bases and J by 8 bases, with 11 bases between the two germline ends. The CDR3 loop reads CASSLEAGQEKLFF. DNA for the CDR3: TGTGCCAGCAGCTTGGAGGCAGGGCAGGAAAAACTGTTTTTT.

The chain links TRBV9 to TRBJ2-6, with 7 nucleotides matching TRBD2. This CDR3 contains 16 residues. With V trimmed by 0 bases and J by 1 base, 1 base remained unmatched. The germline V gene has CDR1 SGDLS and CDR2 YYNGEE. The chain's CDR3 is CASSVGGGSGANVLTF. In nucleotides, the CDR3 is TGTGCCAGCAGCGTAGGGGGAGGGTCTGGGGCCAACGTCCTGACTTTC.

The rearrangement uses TRBV5-1 and TRBJ1-2, with a weak D call TRBD1 (5 bases). CDR1 SGHRS and CDR2 YFSETQ come from the germline V gene. The CDR3 loop spans 13 amino acids. V gave up 5 bases and J gave up 11 bases, with 19 bases separating them. The CDR3 nucleotides read TGCGCCAGCAGGGATCCGGGGGTTCGTAGGTACACCTTC. Translation gives CASRDPGVRRYTF.